Reported below is one TCR beta chain. Its target is unknown. The junction had 7 bases not matched to a gene; V was cut back by 7 bases and J by 4 bases. Germline values: CDR1 MDHEN, CDR2 SYDVKM. This CDR3 contains 14 residues. Use of 60 Vbeta and 13 Jbeta primers characterized the PCR. TCRdb's table, derived via immunoSEQ multiplex PCR, lists solely in-frame clones and lacks some. Among about 190,000 clones listed, over 9.5% were seen once. This sample stems from a study of cytomegalovirus exposure and HLA in healthy donors. Study-wide results and limits: Judged likely to be a sequencing artifact was a cluster of highly shared sequence variants. Later, an analysis found that common viral pathogens appeared to be linked with several of the most significant clusters.

Source material: PBMCs. The rearrangement joins TRBV28 to TRBJ1-1; TRBD1 aligns across 9 bases. The TCR originated in a man between 45 and 60 years old in good health and CMV-seropositive. CDR3 nucleotides: TGTGCCAGCACCGTTTCGACAGGGGGCACTGAAGCTTTCTTT. It yields the protein CASTVSTGGTEAFF.